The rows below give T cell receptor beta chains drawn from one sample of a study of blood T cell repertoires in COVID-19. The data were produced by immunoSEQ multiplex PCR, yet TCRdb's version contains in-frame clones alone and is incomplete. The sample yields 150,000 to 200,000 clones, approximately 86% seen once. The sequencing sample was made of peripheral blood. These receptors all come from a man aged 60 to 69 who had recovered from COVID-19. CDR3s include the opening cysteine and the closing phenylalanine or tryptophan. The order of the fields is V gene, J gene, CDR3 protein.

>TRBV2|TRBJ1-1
CASSSDRANTEAFF
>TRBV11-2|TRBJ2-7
CASSSGQGVREQYF
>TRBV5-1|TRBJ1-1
CASSLGKEEAFF
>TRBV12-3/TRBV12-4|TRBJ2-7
CASGPWGREQYF
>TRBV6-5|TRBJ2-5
CASSPLGHLQETQYF
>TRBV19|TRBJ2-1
CASSIRTSGGAFVYEQFF
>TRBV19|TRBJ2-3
CASSGRSGSTDTQYF
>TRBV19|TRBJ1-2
CASSMESTGNYGYTF
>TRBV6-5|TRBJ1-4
CASSFTGGNDEKLFF
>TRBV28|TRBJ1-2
CASTSTEGGLHGYTF
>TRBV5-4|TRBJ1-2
CASSGTENYGYTF
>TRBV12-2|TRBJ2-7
CASRLGSGGAYEQYF
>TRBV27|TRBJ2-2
CASSIQRTGELFF
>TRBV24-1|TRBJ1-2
CATSETTGPHTF
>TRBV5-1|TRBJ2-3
CASSLYSAAAGGADTQYF
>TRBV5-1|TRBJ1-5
CASSLDTSGQPQHF
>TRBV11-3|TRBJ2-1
CASSPSLARGHPSSYNEQFF
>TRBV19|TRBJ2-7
CASSAKGDRPYEQYF
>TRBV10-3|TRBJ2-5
CATQSSGGETQYF
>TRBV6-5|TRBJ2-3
CASSMLAGADTQYF
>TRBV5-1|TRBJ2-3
CASSLGQGQFKDTQYF
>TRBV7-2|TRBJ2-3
CASRGTGQDTQYF
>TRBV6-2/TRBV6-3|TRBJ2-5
CASSQGQGAGETQYF
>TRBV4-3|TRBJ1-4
CASSTWDTEKLFF
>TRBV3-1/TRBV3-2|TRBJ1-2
CASSQRPGTFDYGYTF
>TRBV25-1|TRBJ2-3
CASTKEQSQSSTDTQYF
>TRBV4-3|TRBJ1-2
CASSRSVLQGDRGYTF
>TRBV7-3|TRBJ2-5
CASSLTGIPQETQYF
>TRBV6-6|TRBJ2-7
CASSPLYEQYF
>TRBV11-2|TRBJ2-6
CASSLRGAGSGANVLTF
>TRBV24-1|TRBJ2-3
CATSDPGQGTDTQYF
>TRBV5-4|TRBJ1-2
CASSIQGMDGYTF
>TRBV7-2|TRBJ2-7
CASSFDTFYEQYF
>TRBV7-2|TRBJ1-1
CASSTGQNTEAFF
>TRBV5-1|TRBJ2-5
CASSVAGGETQYF
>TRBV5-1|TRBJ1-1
CASSSRDRGDTEAFF
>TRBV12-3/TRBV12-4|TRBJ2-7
CASSLGRDYEQYF
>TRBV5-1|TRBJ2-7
CASSPRQGEAYEQYF
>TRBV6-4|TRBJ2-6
CASSVEYSGANVLTF
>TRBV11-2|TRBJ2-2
CASSLQGDSTGELFF
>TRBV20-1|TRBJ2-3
CSASSRTSGGGDTQYF
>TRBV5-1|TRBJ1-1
CASSPGFGKDTEAFF
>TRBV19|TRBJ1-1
CASSPHSGKVRMNTEAFF